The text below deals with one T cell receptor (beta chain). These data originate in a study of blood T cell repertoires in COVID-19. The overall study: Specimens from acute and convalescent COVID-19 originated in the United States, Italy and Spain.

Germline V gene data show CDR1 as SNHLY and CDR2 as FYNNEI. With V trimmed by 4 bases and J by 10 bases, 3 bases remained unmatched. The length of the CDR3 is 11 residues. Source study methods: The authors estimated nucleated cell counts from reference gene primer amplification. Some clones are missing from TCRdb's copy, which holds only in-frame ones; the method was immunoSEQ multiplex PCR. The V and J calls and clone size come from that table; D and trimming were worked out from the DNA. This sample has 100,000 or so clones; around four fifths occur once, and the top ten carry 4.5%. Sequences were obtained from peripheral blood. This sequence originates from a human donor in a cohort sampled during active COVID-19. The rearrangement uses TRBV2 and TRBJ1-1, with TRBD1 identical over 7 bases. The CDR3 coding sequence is TGTGCCAGCAGTGGAGGGGGCAGAGCTTTCTTT. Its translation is CASSGGGRAFF.